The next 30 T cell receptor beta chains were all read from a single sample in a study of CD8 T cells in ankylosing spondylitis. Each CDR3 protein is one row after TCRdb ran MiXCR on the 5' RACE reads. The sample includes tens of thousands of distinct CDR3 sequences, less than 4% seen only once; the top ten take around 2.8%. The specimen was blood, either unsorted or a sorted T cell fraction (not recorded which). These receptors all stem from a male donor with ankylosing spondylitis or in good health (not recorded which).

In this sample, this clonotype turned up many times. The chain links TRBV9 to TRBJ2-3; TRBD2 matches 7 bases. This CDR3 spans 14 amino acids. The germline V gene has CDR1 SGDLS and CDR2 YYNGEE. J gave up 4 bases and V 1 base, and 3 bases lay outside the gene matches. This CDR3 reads CASSVTGGADTQYF. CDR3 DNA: TGTGCCAGCAGCGTAACGGGGGGTGCAGATACGCAGTATTTT.

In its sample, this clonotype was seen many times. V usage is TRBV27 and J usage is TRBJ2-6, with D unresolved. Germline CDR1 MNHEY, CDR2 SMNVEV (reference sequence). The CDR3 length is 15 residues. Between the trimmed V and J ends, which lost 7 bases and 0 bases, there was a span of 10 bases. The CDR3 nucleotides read TGTGCCAGCAATCGGCGCCACTCTGGGGCCAACGTCCTGACTTTC. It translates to CASNRRHSGANVLTF.

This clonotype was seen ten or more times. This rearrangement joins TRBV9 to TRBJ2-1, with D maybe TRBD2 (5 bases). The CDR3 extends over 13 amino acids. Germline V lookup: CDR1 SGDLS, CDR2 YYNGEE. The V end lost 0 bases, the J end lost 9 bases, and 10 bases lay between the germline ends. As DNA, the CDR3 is TGTGCCAGCAGCGTAGGGGAGCGCGGTGAGCAGTTCTTC. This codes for CASSVGERGEQFF. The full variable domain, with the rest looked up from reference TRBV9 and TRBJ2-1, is DSGVTQTPKHLITATGQRVTLRCSPRSGDLSVYWYQQSLDQGLQFLIQYYNGEERAKGNILERFSAQQFPDLHSELNLSSLELGDSALYFCASSVGERGEQFFGPGTRLTVL.

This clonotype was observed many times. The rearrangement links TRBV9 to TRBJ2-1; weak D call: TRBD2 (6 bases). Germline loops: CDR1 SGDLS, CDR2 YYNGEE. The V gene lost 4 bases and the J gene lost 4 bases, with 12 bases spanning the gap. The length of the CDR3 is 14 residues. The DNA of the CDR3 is TGTGCCAGCAGCCCCGAGCTAGCGTACAATGAGCAGTTCTTC. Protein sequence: CASSPELAYNEQFF.

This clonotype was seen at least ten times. CDR3 DNA: TGTGCCAGCAGCCCCCCCGGGACTAGCGCCTGGGAGCAGTTCTTC. It codes for CASSPPGTSAWEQFF. The chain carries TRBV9 and TRBJ2-1; TRBD2 aligns across 10 bases. This CDR3 region has 15 residues. In germline, CDR1 is SGDLS, CDR2 YYNGEE. V shed 4 bases and J 10 bases; nucleotides not matched to a gene: 11.

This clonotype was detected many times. The CDR3 protein is CASSTELTYNEQFF. The DNA of the CDR3 is TGTGCCAGCAGTACAGAACTAACCTACAATGAGCAGTTCTTC. The V and J genes are TRBV9 and TRBJ2-1; D gene unclear. Trimming cost V 5 bases and J 2 bases, with 11 bases left between them. The germline CDR1 and CDR2 sequences are SGDLS and YYNGEE. CDR3 length: 14 residues. Supplemented by reference TRBV9 and TRBJ2-1, the full variable domain reads DSGVTQTPKHLITATGQRVTLRCSPRSGDLSVYWYQQSLDQGLQFLIQYYNGEERAKGNILERFSAQQFPDLHSELNLSSLELGDSALYFCASSTELTYNEQFFGPGTRLTVL.

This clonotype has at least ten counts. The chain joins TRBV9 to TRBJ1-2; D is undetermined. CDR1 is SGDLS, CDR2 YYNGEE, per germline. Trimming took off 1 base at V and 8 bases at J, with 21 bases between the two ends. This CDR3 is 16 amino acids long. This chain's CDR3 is CASSVSLEVGNEGYTF. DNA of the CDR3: TGTGCCAGCAGCGTAAGCTTAGAGGTGGGCAATGAAGGCTACACCTTC.

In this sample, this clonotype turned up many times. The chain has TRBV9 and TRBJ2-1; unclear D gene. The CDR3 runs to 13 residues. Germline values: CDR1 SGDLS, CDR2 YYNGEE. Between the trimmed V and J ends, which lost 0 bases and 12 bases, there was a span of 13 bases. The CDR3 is CASSVEARTWQFF. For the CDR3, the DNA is TGTGCCAGCAGCGTAGAGGCAAGGACCTGGCAGTTCTTC.

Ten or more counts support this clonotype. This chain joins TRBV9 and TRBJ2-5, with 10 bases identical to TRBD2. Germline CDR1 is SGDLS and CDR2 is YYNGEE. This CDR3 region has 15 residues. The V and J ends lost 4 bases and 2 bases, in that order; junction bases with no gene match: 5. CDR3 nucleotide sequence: TGTGCCAGCAGCACTAGCGGGGTAGAACAAGAGACCCAGTACTTC. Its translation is CASSTSGVEQETQYF.

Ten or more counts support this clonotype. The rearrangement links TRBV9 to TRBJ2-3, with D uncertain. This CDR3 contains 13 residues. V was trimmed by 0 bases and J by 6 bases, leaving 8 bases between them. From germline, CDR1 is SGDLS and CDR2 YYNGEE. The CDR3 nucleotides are TGTGCCAGCAGCGTAGGGAGAGGCGATACGCAGTATTTT. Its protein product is CASSVGRGDTQYF.

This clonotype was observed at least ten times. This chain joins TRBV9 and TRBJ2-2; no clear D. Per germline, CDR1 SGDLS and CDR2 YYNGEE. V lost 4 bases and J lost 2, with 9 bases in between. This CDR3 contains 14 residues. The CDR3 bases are TGTGCCAGCAGCCCCCCCGGAAACACCGGGGAGCTGTTTTTT. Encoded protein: CASSPPGNTGELFF. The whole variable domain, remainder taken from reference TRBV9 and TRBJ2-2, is DSGVTQTPKHLITATGQRVTLRCSPRSGDLSVYWYQQSLDQGLQFLIQYYNGEERAKGNILERFSAQQFPDLHSELNLSSLELGDSALYFCASSPPGNTGELFFGEGSRLTVL.

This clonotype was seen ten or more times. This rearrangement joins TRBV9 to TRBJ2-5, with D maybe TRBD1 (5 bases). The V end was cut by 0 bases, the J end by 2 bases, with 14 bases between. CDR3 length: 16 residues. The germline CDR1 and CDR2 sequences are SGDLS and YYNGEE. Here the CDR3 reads CASSVATQAGQETQYF. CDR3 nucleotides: TGTGCCAGCAGCGTAGCGACTCAAGCAGGGCAAGAGACCCAGTACTTC.

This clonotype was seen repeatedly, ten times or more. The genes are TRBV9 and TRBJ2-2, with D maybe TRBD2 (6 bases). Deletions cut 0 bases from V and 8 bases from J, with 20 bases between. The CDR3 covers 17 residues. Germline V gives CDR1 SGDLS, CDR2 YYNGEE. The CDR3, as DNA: TGTGCCAGCAGCGTAGGCCAGCGGGCGGTTATTGGTGGGGAGCTGTTTTTT. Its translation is CASSVGQRAVIGGELFF.

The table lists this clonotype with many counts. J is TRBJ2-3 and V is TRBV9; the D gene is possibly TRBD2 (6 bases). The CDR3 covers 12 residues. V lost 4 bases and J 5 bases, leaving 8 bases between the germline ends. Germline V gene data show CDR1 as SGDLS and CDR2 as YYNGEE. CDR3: CASSPAGDTQYF. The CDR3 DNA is TGTGCCAGCAGCCCAGCGGGAGATACGCAGTATTTT.

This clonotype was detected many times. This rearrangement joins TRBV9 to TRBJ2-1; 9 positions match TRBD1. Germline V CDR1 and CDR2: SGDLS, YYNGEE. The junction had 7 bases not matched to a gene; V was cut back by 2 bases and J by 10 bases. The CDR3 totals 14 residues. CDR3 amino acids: CASSVGTGIGEQFF. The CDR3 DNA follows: TGTGCCAGCAGCGTGGGGACAGGGATTGGGGAGCAGTTCTTC.

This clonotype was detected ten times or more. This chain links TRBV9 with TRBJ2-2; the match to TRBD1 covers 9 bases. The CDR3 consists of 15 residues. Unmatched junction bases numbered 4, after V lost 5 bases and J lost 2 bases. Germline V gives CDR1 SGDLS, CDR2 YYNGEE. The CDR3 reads CASSRTGVNTGELFF. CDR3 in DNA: TGTGCCAGCAGTAGGACAGGGGTCAACACCGGGGAGCTGTTTTTT.

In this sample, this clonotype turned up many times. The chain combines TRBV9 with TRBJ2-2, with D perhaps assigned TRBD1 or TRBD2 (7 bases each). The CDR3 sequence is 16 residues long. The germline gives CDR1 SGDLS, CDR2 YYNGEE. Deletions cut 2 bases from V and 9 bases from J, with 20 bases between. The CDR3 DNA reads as TGTGCCAGCAGCGTGGGAGGGACAGAGTCGCCTCGGGAGCTGTTTTTT. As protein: CASSVGGTESPRELFF. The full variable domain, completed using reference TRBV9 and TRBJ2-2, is DSGVTQTPKHLITATGQRVTLRCSPRSGDLSVYWYQQSLDQGLQFLIQYYNGEERAKGNILERFSAQQFPDLHSELNLSSLELGDSALYFCASSVGGTESPRELFFGEGSRLTVL.

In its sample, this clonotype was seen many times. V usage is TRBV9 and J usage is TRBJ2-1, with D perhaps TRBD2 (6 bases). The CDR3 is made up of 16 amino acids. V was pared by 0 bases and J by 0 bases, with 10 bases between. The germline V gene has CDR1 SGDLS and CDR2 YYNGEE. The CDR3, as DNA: TGTGCCAGCAGCGTAGATTTCGGGAGCTCCTACAATGAGCAGTTCTTC. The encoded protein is CASSVDFGSSYNEQFF. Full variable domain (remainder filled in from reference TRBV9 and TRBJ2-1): DSGVTQTPKHLITATGQRVTLRCSPRSGDLSVYWYQQSLDQGLQFLIQYYNGEERAKGNILERFSAQQFPDLHSELNLSSLELGDSALYFCASSVDFGSSYNEQFFGPGTRLTVL.

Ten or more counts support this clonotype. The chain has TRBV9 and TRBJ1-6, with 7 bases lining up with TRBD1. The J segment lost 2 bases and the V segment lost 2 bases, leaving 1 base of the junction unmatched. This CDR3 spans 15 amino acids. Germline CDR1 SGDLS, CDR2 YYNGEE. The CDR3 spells CASSVTGAYNSPLHF. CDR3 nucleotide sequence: TGTGCCAGCAGCGTTACAGGGGCCTATAATTCACCCCTCCACTTT.

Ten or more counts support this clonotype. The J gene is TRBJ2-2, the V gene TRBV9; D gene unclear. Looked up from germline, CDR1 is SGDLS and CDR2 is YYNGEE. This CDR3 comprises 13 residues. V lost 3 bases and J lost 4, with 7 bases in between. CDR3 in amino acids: CASSAPGTGELFF. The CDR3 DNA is TGTGCCAGCAGCGCCCCTGGCACCGGGGAGCTGTTTTTT.

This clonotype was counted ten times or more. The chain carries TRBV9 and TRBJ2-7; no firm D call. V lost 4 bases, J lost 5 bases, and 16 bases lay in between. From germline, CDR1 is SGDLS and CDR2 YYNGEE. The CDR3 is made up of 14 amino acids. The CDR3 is CASSPGPWPHEQYV. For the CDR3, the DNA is TGTGCCAGCAGCCCTGGGCCATGGCCCCACGAGCAGTACGTC.

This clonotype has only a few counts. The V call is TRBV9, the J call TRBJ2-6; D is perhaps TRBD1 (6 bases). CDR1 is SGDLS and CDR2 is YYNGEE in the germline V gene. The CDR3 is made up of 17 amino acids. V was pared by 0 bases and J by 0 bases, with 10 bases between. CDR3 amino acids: CASSVGDIPSGANVLTF. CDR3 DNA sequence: TGTGCCAGCAGCGTAGGGGACATACCCTCTGGGGCCAACGTCCTGACTTTC. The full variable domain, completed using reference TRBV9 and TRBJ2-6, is DSGVTQTPKHLITATGQRVTLRCSPRSGDLSVYWYQQSLDQGLQFLIQYYNGEERAKGNILERFSAQQFPDLHSELNLSSLELGDSALYFCASSVGDIPSGANVLTFGAGSRLTVL.

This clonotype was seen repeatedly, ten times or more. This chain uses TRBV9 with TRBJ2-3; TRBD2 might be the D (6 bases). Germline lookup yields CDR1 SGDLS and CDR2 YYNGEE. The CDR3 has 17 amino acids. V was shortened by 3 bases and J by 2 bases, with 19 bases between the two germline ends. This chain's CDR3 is CASSASGTAGSTDTQYF. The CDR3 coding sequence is TGTGCCAGCAGCGCCTCCGGGACGGCGGGGTCCACAGATACGCAGTATTTT.

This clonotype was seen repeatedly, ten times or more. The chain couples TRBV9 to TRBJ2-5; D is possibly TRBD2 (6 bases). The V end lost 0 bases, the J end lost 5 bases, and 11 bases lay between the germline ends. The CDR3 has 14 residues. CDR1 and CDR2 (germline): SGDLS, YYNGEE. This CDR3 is CASSVAALAETQYF. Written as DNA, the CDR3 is TGTGCCAGCAGCGTAGCAGCCCTAGCGGAGACCCAGTACTTC. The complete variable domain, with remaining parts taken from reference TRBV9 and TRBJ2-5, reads DSGVTQTPKHLITATGQRVTLRCSPRSGDLSVYWYQQSLDQGLQFLIQYYNGEERAKGNILERFSAQQFPDLHSELNLSSLELGDSALYFCASSVAALAETQYFGPGTRLLVL.

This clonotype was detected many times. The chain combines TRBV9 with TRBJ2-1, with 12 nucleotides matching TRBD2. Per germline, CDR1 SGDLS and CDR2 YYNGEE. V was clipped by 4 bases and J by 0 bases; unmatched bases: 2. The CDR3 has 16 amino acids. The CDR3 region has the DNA TGTGCCAGCAGCACTAGCGGGAGGCCCTCCTACAATGAGCAGTTCTTC. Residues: CASSTSGRPSYNEQFF.

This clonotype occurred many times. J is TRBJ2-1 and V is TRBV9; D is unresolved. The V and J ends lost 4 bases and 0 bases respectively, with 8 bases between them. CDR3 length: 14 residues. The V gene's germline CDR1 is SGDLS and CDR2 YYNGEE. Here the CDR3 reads CASSKRGSYNEQFF. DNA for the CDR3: TGTGCCAGCAGCAAGCGAGGCTCCTACAATGAGCAGTTCTTC.

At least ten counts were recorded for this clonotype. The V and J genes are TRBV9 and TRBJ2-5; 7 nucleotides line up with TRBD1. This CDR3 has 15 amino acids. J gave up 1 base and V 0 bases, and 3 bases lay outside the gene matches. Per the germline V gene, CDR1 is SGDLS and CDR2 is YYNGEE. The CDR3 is CASSVDRGIQETQYF. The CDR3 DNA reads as TGTGCCAGCAGCGTAGACAGGGGAATCCAAGAGACCCAGTACTTC.

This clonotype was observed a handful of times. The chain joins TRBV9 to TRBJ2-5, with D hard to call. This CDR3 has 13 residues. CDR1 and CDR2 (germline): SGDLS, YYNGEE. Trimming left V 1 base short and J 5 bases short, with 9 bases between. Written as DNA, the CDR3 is TGTGCCAGCAGCGTATGGCCCGGGGAGACCCAGTACTTC. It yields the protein CASSVWPGETQYF. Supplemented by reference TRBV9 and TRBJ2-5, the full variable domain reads DSGVTQTPKHLITATGQRVTLRCSPRSGDLSVYWYQQSLDQGLQFLIQYYNGEERAKGNILERFSAQQFPDLHSELNLSSLELGDSALYFCASSVWPGETQYFGPGTRLLVL.

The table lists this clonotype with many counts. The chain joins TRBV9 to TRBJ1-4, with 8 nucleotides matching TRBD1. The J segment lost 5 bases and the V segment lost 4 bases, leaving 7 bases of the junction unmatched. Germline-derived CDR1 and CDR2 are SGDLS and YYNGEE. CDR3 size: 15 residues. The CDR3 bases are TGTGCCAGCAGCCCCGACAGGGGACCGAATGAAAAACTGTTTTTT. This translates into CASSPDRGPNEKLFF.

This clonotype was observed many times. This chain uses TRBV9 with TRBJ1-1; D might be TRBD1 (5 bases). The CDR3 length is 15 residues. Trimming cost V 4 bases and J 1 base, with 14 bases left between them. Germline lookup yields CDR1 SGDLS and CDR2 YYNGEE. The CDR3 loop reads CASSLLKTANTEAFF. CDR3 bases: TGTGCCAGCAGCTTACTCAAGACAGCGAACACTGAAGCTTTCTTT.